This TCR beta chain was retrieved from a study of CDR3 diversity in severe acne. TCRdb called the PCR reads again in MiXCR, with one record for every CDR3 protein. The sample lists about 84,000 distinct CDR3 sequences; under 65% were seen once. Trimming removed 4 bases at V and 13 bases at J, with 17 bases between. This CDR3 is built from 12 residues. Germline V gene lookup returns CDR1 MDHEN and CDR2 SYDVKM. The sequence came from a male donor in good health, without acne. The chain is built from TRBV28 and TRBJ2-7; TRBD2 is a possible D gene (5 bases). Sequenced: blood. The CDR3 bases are TGTGCCAGCAGTTACGGTTCACTAGGTTCTTACTTC. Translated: CASSYGSLGSYF. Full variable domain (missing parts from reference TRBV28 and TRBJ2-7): DVKVTQSSRYLVKRTGEKVFLECVQDMDHENMFWYRQDPGLGLRLIYFSYDVKMKEKGDIPEGYSVSREKKERFSLILESASTNQTSMYLCASSYGSLGSYFGPGTRLTVT.